This T cell receptor beta chain was captured in a study of cytomegalovirus exposure and HLA in healthy donors. This table comes from immunoSEQ multiplex PCR, and its TCRdb copy is limited to in-frame clones, with some not included. The data contain 100,000 to 150,000 clones, about 89% of them singletons. Losses at the gene ends were 6 bases for V and 8 bases for J; bases not matched to a gene: 12. The germline gives CDR1 PRHDT, CDR2 FYEKMQ (reference sequence). The CDR3 extends over 16 amino acids. This receptor was taken from a woman aged 18-30 years in good health and CMV-seronegative. The rearrangement joins TRBV13 to TRBJ2-7; 14 bases align to TRBD2. What was sequenced was PBMCs. CDR3 amino acids: CASRTRLGLAGDKQYF. The DNA of the CDR3 is TGTGCCAGCAGAACCAGGCTGGGACTAGCGGGAGATAAGCAGTACTTC.